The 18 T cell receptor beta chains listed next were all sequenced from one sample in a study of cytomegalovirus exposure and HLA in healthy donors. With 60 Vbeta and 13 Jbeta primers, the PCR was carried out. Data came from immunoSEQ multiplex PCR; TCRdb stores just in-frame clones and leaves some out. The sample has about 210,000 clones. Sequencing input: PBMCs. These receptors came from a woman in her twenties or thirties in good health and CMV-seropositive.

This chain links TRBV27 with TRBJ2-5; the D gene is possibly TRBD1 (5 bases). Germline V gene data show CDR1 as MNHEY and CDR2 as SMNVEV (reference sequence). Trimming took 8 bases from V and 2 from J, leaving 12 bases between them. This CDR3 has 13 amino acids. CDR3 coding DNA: TGTGCCAGCCGGACGGACATACAAGAGACCCAGTACTTC. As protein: CASRTDIQETQYF.

As DNA, the CDR3 is TGCGCCAGCAGCCGGGAGGGACTAGCGGGGCCTCTCCCAGATACGCAGTATTTT. This codes for CASSREGLAGPLPDTQYF. The genes are TRBV4-3 and TRBJ2-3; 13 nucleotides match TRBD2. The CDR3 extends over 18 amino acids. The V gene end was trimmed by 4 bases and the J gene end by 4 bases; junction bases not matched to a gene: 11. Germline V gives CDR1 LGHNA, CDR2 YSLEER.

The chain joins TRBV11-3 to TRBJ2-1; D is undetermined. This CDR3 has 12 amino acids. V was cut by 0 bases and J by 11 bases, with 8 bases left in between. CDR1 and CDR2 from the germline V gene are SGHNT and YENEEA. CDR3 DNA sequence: TGTGCCAGCAGCTTAGAAAGTAGTCAGCAGTTCTTC. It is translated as CASSLESSQQFF. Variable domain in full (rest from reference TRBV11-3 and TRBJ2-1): EAGVVQSPRYKIIEKKQPVAFWCNPISGHNTLYWYLQNLGQGPELLIRYENEEAVDDSQLPKDRFSAERLKGVDSTLKIQPAELGDSAVYLCASSLESSQQFFGPGTRLTVL.

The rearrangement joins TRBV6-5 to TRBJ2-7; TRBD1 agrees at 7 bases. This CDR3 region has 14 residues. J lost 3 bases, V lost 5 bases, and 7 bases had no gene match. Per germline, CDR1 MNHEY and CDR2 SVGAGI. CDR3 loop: CASSLRTGSYEQYF. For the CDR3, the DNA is TGTGCCAGCAGTCTCCGGACAGGAAGCTACGAGCAGTACTTC.

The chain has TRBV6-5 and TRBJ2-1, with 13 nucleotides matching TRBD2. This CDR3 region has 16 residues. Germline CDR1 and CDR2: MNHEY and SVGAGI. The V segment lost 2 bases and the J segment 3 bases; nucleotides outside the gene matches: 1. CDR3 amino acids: CASSYGLAGVYNEQFF. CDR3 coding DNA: TGTGCCAGCAGTTACGGACTAGCGGGAGTCTACAATGAGCAGTTCTTC.

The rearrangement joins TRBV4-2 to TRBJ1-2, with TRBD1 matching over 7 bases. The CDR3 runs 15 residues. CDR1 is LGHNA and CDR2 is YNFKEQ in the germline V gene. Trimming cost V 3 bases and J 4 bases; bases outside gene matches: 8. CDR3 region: CASSQATGQPYGYTF. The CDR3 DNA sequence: TGTGCCAGCAGCCAGGCTACGGGACAGCCCTATGGCTACACCTTC.

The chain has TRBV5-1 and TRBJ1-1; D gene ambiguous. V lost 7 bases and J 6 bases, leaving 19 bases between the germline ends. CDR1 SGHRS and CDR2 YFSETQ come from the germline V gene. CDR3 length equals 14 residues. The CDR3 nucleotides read TGCGCCAGCGGCCCCCTGACGAGGGAGGCTGAAGCTTTCTTT. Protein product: CASGPLTREAEAFF.

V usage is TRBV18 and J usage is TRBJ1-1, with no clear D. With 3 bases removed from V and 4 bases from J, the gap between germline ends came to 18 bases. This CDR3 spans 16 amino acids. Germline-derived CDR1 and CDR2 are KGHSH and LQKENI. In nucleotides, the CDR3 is TGTGCCAGCTCACCCACCCCGGAGGTGGGAGCCACTGAAGCTTTCTTT. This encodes CASSPTPEVGATEAFF.

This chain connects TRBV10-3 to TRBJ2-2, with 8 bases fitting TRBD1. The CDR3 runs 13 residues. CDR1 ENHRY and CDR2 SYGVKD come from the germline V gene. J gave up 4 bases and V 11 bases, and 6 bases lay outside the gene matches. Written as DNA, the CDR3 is TGTGCCGTGACAGGGGCGGGCACCGGGGAGCTGTTTTTT. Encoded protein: CAVTGAGTGELFF.

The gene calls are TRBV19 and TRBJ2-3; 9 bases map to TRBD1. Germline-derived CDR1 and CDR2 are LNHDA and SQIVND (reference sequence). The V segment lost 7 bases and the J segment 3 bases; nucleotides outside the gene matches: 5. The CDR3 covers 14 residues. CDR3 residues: CASKGQGSTDTQYF. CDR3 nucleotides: TGTGCCAGTAAGGGACAGGGTTCAACAGATACGCAGTATTTT.

The CDR3 nucleotides are TGTGCCAGCAGTGGGCCGGGGAAGACCCAGTACTTC. It translates to CASSGPGKTQYF. The chain couples TRBV2 to TRBJ2-5; TRBD2 might be the D (5 bases). V lost 4 bases, J lost 6 bases, and 9 bases lay in between. This CDR3 spans 12 amino acids. Germline values: CDR1 SNHLY, CDR2 FYNNEI. Filled out from reference TRBV2 and TRBJ2-5, the complete variable domain reads EPEVTQTPSHQVTQMGQEVILRCVPISNHLYFYWYRQILGQKVEFLVSFYNNEISEKSEIFDDQFSVERPDGSNFTLKIRSTKLEDSAMYFCASSGPGKTQYFGPGTRLLVL.

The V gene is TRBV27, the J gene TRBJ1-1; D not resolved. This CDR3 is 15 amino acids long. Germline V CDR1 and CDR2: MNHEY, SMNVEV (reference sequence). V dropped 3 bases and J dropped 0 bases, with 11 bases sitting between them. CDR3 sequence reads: CASSLIGLLNTEAFF. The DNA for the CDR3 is TGTGCCAGCAGTTTGATTGGCCTCTTGAACACTGAAGCTTTCTTT.

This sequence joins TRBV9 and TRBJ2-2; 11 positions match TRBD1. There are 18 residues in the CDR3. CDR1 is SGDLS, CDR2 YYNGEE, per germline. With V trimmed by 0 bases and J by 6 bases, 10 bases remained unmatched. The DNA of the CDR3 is TGTGCCAGCAGCGTAGCTCCGGGGGGACAGGGGGTGGCCGGGGAGCTGTTTTTT. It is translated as CASSVAPGGQGVAGELFF. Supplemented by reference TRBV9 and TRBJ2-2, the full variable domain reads DSGVTQTPKHLITATGQRVTLRCSPRSGDLSVYWYQQSLDQGLQFLIQYYNGEERAKGNILERFSAQQFPDLHSELNLSSLELGDSALYFCASSVAPGGQGVAGELFFGEGSRLTVL.

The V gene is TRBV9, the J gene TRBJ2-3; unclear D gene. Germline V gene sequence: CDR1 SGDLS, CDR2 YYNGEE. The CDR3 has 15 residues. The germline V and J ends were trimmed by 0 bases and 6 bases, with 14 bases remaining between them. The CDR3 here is CASSVVSDPVDTQYF. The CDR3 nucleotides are TGTGCCAGCAGCGTAGTGAGTGATCCCGTTGATACGCAGTATTTT.

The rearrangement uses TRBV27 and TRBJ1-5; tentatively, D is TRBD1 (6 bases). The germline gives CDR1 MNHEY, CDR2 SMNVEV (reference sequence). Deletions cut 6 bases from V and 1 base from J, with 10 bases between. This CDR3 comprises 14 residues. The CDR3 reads CASSRTESNQPQHF. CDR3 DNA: TGTGCCAGCAGCCGGACAGAAAGCAATCAGCCCCAGCATTTT.

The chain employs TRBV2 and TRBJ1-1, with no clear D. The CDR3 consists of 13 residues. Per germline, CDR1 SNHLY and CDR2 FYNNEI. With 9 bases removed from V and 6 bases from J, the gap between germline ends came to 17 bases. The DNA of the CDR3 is TGTGCCAGTCGCCAGAGGGTTGGGGCTGAAGCTTTCTTT. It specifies CASRQRVGAEAFF.

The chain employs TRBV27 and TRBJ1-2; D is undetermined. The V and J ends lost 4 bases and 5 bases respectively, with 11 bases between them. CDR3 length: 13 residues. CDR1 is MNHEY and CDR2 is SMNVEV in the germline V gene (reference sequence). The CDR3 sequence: CASSSGRGYGYTF. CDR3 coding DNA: TGTGCCAGCAGTTCAGGACGGGGATATGGCTACACCTTC.

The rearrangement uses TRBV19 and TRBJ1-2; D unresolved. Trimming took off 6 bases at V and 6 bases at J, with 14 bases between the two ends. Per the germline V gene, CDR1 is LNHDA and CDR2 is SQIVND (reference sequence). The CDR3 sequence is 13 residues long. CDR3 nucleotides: TGTGCCAGTAGCCCTCATGAGATGGATGGCTACACCTTC. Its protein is CASSPHEMDGYTF.